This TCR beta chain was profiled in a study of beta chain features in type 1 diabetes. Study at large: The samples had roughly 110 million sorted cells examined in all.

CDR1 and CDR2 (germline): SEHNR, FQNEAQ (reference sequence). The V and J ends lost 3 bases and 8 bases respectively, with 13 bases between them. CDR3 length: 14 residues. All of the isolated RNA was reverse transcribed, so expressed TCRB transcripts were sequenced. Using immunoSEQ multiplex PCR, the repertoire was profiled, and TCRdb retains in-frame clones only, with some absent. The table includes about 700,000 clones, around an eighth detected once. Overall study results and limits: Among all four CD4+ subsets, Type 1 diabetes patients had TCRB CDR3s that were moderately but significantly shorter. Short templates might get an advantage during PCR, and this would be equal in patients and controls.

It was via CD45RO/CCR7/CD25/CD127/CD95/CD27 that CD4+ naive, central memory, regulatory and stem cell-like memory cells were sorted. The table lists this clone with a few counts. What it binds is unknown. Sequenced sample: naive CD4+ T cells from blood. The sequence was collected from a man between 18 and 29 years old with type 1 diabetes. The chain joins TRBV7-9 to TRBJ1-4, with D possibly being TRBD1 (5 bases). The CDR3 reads CASSLSGLGEKLFF. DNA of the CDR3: TGTGCCAGCAGCTTGTCGGGACTCGGGGAAAAACTGTTTTTT.